Below, 28 T cell receptor beta chains from the same sample are listed, as sequenced in a study of shared clonotypes between healthy human individuals. Sequencing used immunoSEQ multiplex PCR; TCRdb keeps in-frame clones, though not all of them. Found here are approximately 980,000 clones, 70% to 85% of them singletons; the top ten hold over 1.3%. Sequencing was done on a sample of memory CD4+ T cells sorted from blood. Subset given: CD45RA-negative fraction. The receptors originated from a young man in good health.

The chain recombines TRBV9 with TRBJ2-3; no clear D gene. With 3 bases removed from V and 3 bases from J, the gap between germline ends came to 14 bases. The germline V gene encodes CDR1 SGDLS and CDR2 YYNGEE. This CDR3 is built from 15 residues. This CDR3 reads CASSGRLLSTDTQYF. CDR3 nucleotide sequence: TGTGCCAGCAGCGGACGACTCCTCTCGACAGATACGCAGTATTTT.

This clone came up once. This sample also contains other DNA sequences that code for the same CDR3. The rearrangement joins TRBV4-1 to TRBJ2-7; D uncertain. The CDR3 is 14 residues long. CDR1 MGHRA and CDR2 YSYEKL come from the germline V gene. Trimming removed 1 base from V and 0 bases from J, with 7 bases in between. CDR3 bases: TGCGCCAGCAGCCAAGGAAGGGCCTCCTACGAGCAGTACTTC. Translation gives CASSQGRASYEQYF.

The chain is built from TRBV30 and TRBJ1-5, with a weak D call TRBD1 (6 bases). This CDR3 contains 15 residues. V was cut by 3 bases and J by 6 bases, with 18 bases left in between. Germline V gives CDR1 GTSNPN, CDR2 SVGIG (reference sequence). Here the CDR3 reads CAWRGHGGGSQPQHF. Written as DNA, the CDR3 is TGTGCCTGGAGGGGACACGGGGGCGGGAGTCAGCCCCAGCATTTT. The variable domain in full, with the rest retrieved from reference TRBV30 and TRBJ1-5, is SQTIHQWPATLVQPVGSPLSLECTVEGTSNPNLYWYRQAAGRGLQLLFYSVGIGQISSEVPQNLSASRPQDRQFILSSKKLLLSDSGFYLCAWRGHGGGSQPQHFGDGTRLSIL.

This clone showed up just a few times. The chain links TRBV7-2 to TRBJ1-2, with D unresolved. V lost 2 bases and J 8 bases, leaving 12 bases between the germline ends. CDR1 and CDR2 (germline): SGHTA, FQGNSA. The CDR3 has 13 residues. The CDR3 coding sequence is TGTGCCAGCAGCTTATTCCGGGATCACGGCTACACCTTC. Translated, it gives CASSLFRDHGYTF. Looking up the rest from reference TRBV7-2 and TRBJ1-2 gives the full variable domain: GAGVSQSPSNKVTEKGKDVELRCDPISGHTALYWYRQSLGQGLEFLIYFQGNSAPDKSGLPSDRFSAERTGGSVSTLTIQRTQQEDSAVYLCASSLFRDHGYTFGSGTRLTVV.

This rearrangement joins TRBV28 to TRBJ2-7; D is possibly TRBD1 (6 bases). Germline assignment: CDR1 MDHEN and CDR2 SYDVKM. V lost 5 bases to trimming and J lost 6 bases, with 20 bases between them. The CDR3 extends over 15 amino acids. CDR3 in amino acids: CASSPPRGRGSEQYF. The CDR3, as DNA: TGTGCCAGCAGTCCCCCCAGGGGCAGGGGATCCGAGCAGTACTTC.

V gene TRBV2 combines with J gene TRBJ2-7; D perhaps matches TRBD2 (5 bases). The CDR3 is 15 amino acids. The germline CDR1 and CDR2 sequences are SNHLY and FYNNEI. V shed 8 bases and J shed 5 bases, with 22 bases lying between them. The chain's CDR3 is CASDYRLSRGHEQYF. The CDR3 DNA reads TGTGCCAGCGACTATCGACTCTCGAGAGGCCACGAGCAGTACTTC.

This clone came up a few times. J is TRBJ1-4 and V is TRBV10-1; D is undetermined. Trimming shortened V by 4 bases and J by 8 bases, and 11 bases separated the two germline ends. CDR3 length equals 13 residues. Germline V gene sequence: CDR1 WNHNN, CDR2 SYGVQD (reference sequence). The CDR3 bases are TGCGCCAGCAGTGCCAACATGGGGGAAAAACTGTTTTTT. Translation: CASSANMGEKLFF.

Concerning this clone itself: A much larger clonotype is one base distant, so this may be a read error. This rearrangement joins TRBV6-6 to TRBJ1-4, with 9 bases aligning to TRBD1. The length of the CDR3 is 15 residues. CDR1 and CDR2 (germline): MNHNY, SVGAGI (reference sequence). J was trimmed by 5 bases and V by 2 bases; bases with no gene match: 3. CDR3 coding DNA: TGTGCCAGCAGTTACGCGGGACAGGGAAATGAAAAACTGTTTTTT. It specifies CASSYAGQGNEKLFF.

Concerning this clone itself: A much more abundant neighbour one base away suggests this may be a read error. This CDR3 is also generated by other DNA sequences in the sample. V is TRBV28 and J is TRBJ2-4; TRBD1 matches 7 bases. In germline, CDR1 is MDHEN, CDR2 SYDVKM. The CDR3 length is 14 residues. The CDR3 nucleotides are TGTGCCAGCAGGCCGACAGGGACCAAGAACATTCAGTACTTC. It is translated as CASRPTGTKNIQYF.

V and J are TRBV5-1 and TRBJ2-3; D possibly matches TRBD1 or TRBD2 (6 bases each). V was trimmed by 2 bases and J by 7 bases, leaving 20 bases between them. Germline assignment: CDR1 SGHRS and CDR2 YFSETQ. This CDR3 is 16 amino acids long. The CDR3: CASSFGGTGGPNTQYF. CDR3 bases: TGCGCCAGCAGCTTCGGCGGGACTGGGGGGCCGAATACGCAGTATTTT.

This sequence joins TRBV6-5 and TRBJ2-3; D possibly corresponds to TRBD1 (5 bases). The ends were cut back, 8 bases at V and 1 base at J, with 10 bases in the middle. The CDR3 length is 13 residues. The germline V gene has CDR1 MNHEY and CDR2 SVGAGI. CDR3 sequence (DNA): TGTGCCAGCCTAAAACAGGGCACAGATACGCAGTATTTT. The encoded protein is CASLKQGTDTQYF.

This chain joins TRBV15 and TRBJ2-7; possibly TRBD1 for D (5 bases). The V end lost 0 bases, the J end lost 2 bases, and 11 bases lay between the germline ends. The CDR3 covers 15 residues. Looked up from germline, CDR1 is LNHNV and CDR2 is YYDKDF (reference sequence). The CDR3 region has the DNA TGTGCCACCAGCAGAGAACCGACAGCCGCCTACGAGCAGTACTTC. It encodes CATSREPTAAYEQYF. Drawing the rest from reference TRBV15 and TRBJ2-7, the complete variable domain is DAMVIQNPRYQVTQFGKPVTLSCSQTLNHNVMYWYQQKSSQAPKLLFHYYDKDFNNEADTPDNFQSRRPNTSFCFLDIRSPGLGDTAMYLCATSREPTAAYEQYFGPGTRLTVT.

This chain's CDR3 is CASSLSSHRGPETQYF. The CDR3 DNA is TGTGCCAGCAGTTTATCATCTCACAGGGGGCCAGAGACCCAGTACTTC. J is TRBJ2-5 and V is TRBV27; 9 nucleotides align to TRBD1. CDR1 is MNHEY, CDR2 SMNVEV, per germline (reference sequence). The junction had 6 bases not matched to a gene; V was cut back by 0 bases and J by 4 bases. This CDR3 comprises 16 residues.

This chain uses TRBV27 with TRBJ1-5; 7 bases align to TRBD1. J gave up 4 bases and V 4 bases, and 7 bases lay outside the gene matches. The CDR3 is 15 amino acids. The germline V gene has CDR1 MNHEY and CDR2 SMNVEV (reference sequence). CDR3 residues: CASSSAGTVNQPQHF. CDR3 nucleotide sequence: TGTGCCAGCAGTTCTGCCGGGACAGTAAATCAGCCCCAGCATTTT.

About this clone itself: An end of the junction differs from the germline gene, which may be a read error. The chain uses TRBV5-1 and TRBJ1-2; 7 bases map to TRBD1. Germline values: CDR1 SGHRS, CDR2 YFSETQ. The CDR3 loop spans 13 amino acids. The CDR3 DNA reads TGTGCCAGCAGTTTGACAGGGTTCTATGGCTACACCTTC. It encodes CASSLTGFYGYTF. The full variable domain, its missing parts supplied by reference TRBV5-1 and TRBJ1-2, is KAGVTQTPRYLIKTRGQQVTLSCSPISGHRSVSWYQQTPGQGLQFLFEYFSETQRNKGNFPGRFSGRQFSNSRSEMNVSTLELGDSALYLCASSLTGFYGYTFGSGTRLTVV.

This clone was recorded a few times. The sample has other DNA sequences that encode this CDR3 too. The genes are TRBV6-1 and TRBJ2-2; D uncertain. The ends were cut back, 6 bases at V and 1 base at J, with 3 bases in the middle. CDR1 is MNHNS, CDR2 SASEGT, per germline. The CDR3 extends over 12 amino acids. The CDR3 reads CASRQNTGELFF. CDR3 sequence (DNA): TGTGCCAGCAGACAGAACACCGGGGAGCTGTTTTTT.

This clone is a singleton in its sample. Other nucleotide sequences from this sample produce the same CDR3. The chain recombines TRBV5-1 with TRBJ1-1, with D possibly TRBD1 on 5 matching bases. Germline V lookup: CDR1 SGHRS, CDR2 YFSETQ. Trimming removed 4 bases at V and 1 base at J, with 11 bases between. There are 14 residues in the CDR3. The CDR3 nucleotides are TGCGCCAGCAGCGTGGGGCCGGGGAACACTGAAGCTTTCTTT. This encodes CASSVGPGNTEAFF.

This clone was seen once. This chain uses TRBV27 with TRBJ2-7; 9 bases align to TRBD1. Germline values: CDR1 MNHEY, CDR2 SMNVEV (reference sequence). The junction had 11 bases not matched to a gene; V was cut back by 6 bases and J by 5 bases. The CDR3 contains 15 residues. The CDR3 DNA follows: TGTGCCAGCAGGGAACTACAGGGGGCTTTCCACGAGCAGTACTTC. Its translation is CASRELQGAFHEQYF.

V gene TRBV10-3 combines with J gene TRBJ2-1, with 13 bases fitting TRBD2. Looked up from germline, CDR1 is ENHRY and CDR2 is SYGVKD. Trimming took 4 bases from V and 0 from J; bases not matched to a gene: 9. CDR3 length equals 19 residues. The CDR3 nucleotides read TGTGCCATCAGTGCCCGGACTAGCGGGGGCGCTAGCTCCTACAATGAGCAGTTCTTC. Its translation is CAISARTSGGASSYNEQFF.

The chain's CDR3 is CAWSVRWGRENTGELFF. CDR3 nucleotides: TGTGCCTGGAGTGTACGATGGGGCAGAGAGAACACCGGGGAGCTGTTTTTT. The chain uses TRBV30 and TRBJ2-2; tentatively, D is TRBD1 (5 bases). Per germline, CDR1 GTSNPN and CDR2 SVGIG (reference sequence). CDR3 length equals 17 residues. The V end was cut by 0 bases, the J end by 1 base, with 15 bases between.

This clone was counted only a few times. The chain uses TRBV11-2 and TRBJ2-3; 10 bases fit TRBD1. The ends lost 3 bases at V and 5 bases at J; junction bases unmatched: 8. Germline V CDR1 and CDR2: SGHAT, FQNNGV. The CDR3 runs 16 residues. The CDR3 loop reads CASSLGPGQGIDTQYF. In DNA, the CDR3 is TGTGCCAGCAGCTTGGGTCCGGGACAGGGGATAGATACGCAGTATTTT.

This rearrangement joins TRBV27 to TRBJ1-1; 10 bases map to TRBD1. V gave up 6 bases and J gave up 5 bases; unmatched junction bases: 9. Germline loops: CDR1 MNHEY, CDR2 SMNVEV (reference sequence). This CDR3 has 15 amino acids. This CDR3 is CASSGAGTGETEAFF. The DNA for the CDR3 is TGTGCCAGCAGCGGGGCAGGGACAGGGGAGACTGAAGCTTTCTTT.

The V and J genes are TRBV30 and TRBJ2-2, with D perhaps given as TRBD1 or TRBD2 (5 bases each). With 0 bases removed from V and 1 base from J, the gap between germline ends came to 15 bases. The CDR3 is made up of 17 amino acids. Per the germline V gene, CDR1 is GTSNPN and CDR2 is SVGIG (reference sequence). The CDR3 here is CAWSVRGAGRNTGELFF. The CDR3 bases are TGTGCCTGGAGTGTACGGGGCGCAGGGAGGAACACCGGGGAGCTGTTTTTT.

This rearrangement joins TRBV5-4 to TRBJ1-5; D might be TRBD1 (5 bases). The CDR3 loop spans 15 amino acids. V gave up 3 bases and J gave up 5 bases, with 15 bases separating them. Germline values: CDR1 SGHNT, CDR2 YYREEE (reference sequence). In nucleotides, the CDR3 is TGTGCCAGCAGCTCCGTGCCGGGGGGAGATCAGCCCCAGCATTTT. Protein product: CASSSVPGGDQPQHF.

The chain employs TRBV27 and TRBJ2-2, with 7 bases aligning to TRBD2. From germline, CDR1 is MNHEY and CDR2 SMNVEV (reference sequence). This CDR3 has 19 residues. The junction had 11 bases not matched to a gene; V was cut back by 1 base and J by 0 bases. CDR3 coding DNA: TGTGCCAGCAGTTTATGGGCTAGCGGAGCAGACGCGAACACCGGGGAGCTGTTTTTT. Translating gives CASSLWASGADANTGELFF.

A word on this clone: The same CDR3 is also encoded by other DNA sequences in this sample. The rearrangement joins TRBV9 to TRBJ1-6; D is possibly TRBD1 (5 bases). The length of the CDR3 is 14 residues. CDR1 is SGDLS and CDR2 is YYNGEE in the germline V gene. Trimming cost V 2 bases and J 7 bases, with 10 bases left between them. CDR3 in DNA: TGTGCCAGCAGCGTTGGGACGGGGAATTCACCCCTCCACTTT. The encoded protein is CASSVGTGNSPLHF.

The chain has TRBV6-6 and TRBJ1-1; D call uncertain. The CDR3 consists of 14 residues. CDR1 MNHNY and CDR2 SVGAGI come from the germline V gene (reference sequence). V shed 7 bases and J shed 1 base, with 13 bases lying between them. The CDR3 loop is CASKLGGANTEAFF. The CDR3, as DNA: TGTGCCAGCAAGTTGGGCGGAGCGAACACTGAAGCTTTCTTT.

This chain uses TRBV5-1 with TRBJ2-5; D possibly corresponds to TRBD1 (5 bases). With 3 bases removed from V and 2 bases from J, the gap between germline ends came to 8 bases. The CDR3 runs to 13 residues. In germline, CDR1 is SGHRS, CDR2 YFSETQ. The CDR3 region has the DNA TGCGCCAGCAGCTCACAGGTTCAAGAGACCCAGTACTTC. Its protein is CASSSQVQETQYF.